Sequencing of this T cell receptor (beta chain) was carried out in a study of cytomegalovirus exposure and HLA in healthy donors. Overall study findings and caveats: Per a prior analysis, the majority of TCR beta V segments were productive roughly 87% or roughly 30% of the time. Based on reports, TCR beta sequences accurately predicted HLA-A and HLA-B alleles for most subjects. A reported reduction in N-insertions relative to the roughly 710-donor mean was seen in an Asian-associated ancestry cluster in a later analysis.

Notes on this clone: Its antigen is as yet unknown.

It was with 60 Vbeta and 13 Jbeta primers that the PCR ran. Sequenced by immunoSEQ multiplex PCR; TCRdb stores in-frame clones only, minus some. The sample lists roughly 88,000 clones, 60% to 85% occurring once. V shed 2 bases and J 0 bases; nucleotides not matched to a gene: 1. This CDR3 has 15 residues. Germline V gene sequence: CDR1 ENHRY, CDR2 SYGVKD. Sequencing was done on a sample of PBMCs. The sequence came from a man aged 25 to 45 in good health and CMV-seropositive. The rearrangement uses TRBV10-3 and TRBJ1-1; 9 nucleotides agree with TRBD1. The CDR3 sequence: CAISEGTGMNTEAFF. The DNA of the CDR3 is TGTGCCATCAGTGAGGGGACAGGGATGAACACTGAAGCTTTCTTT.